This TCR beta chain is from a study of blood T cell repertoires in COVID-19. The authors' processing: It was from reference gene primer amplification that nucleated cell counts were estimated. Sequenced by immunoSEQ multiplex PCR; TCRdb stores in-frame clones only, minus some. V and J calls and clone size are as listed in that table; D and trimming were resolved from the DNA. The sample includes around 310,000 clones, 75% to 90% of them seen just once. The ends were cut back, 3 bases at V and 2 bases at J, with 10 bases in the middle. Per germline, CDR1 SGDLS and CDR2 YYNGEE. The CDR3 contains 14 residues. Participants spanned ages about 18 to 95 years and resided in about 25 US areas. The study assigned cohorts using participant-reported clinical history. Cohort 3 recovery required two negative PCRs, clearance, or symptom resolution.

Input material: PBMCs or T cells enriched from blood (not recorded which). This receptor was identified in a man younger than 40 who had recovered from COVID-19. The chain recombines TRBV9 with TRBJ2-3; D ambiguous. This chain's CDR3 is CASSGNSHTDTQYF. The DNA of the CDR3 is TGTGCCAGCAGCGGCAACAGCCACACAGATACGCAGTATTTT.